This TCR beta chain was recorded in a study of tumor-infiltrating lymphocytes in primary liver carcinoma. Study context: In every tissue type, samples returned a similar yield of roughly 3.65 to 7.5 million productive TCRbeta reads.

Priming with a constant-region primer yielded TCR beta cDNA from about 450 ng total RNA. Generation of the TCR beta libraries relied on three nested multiplex PCR rounds using slightly modified ARM-PCR. The first two PCR rounds used TRBV1-TRBV30 primers with a Cbeta primer, nine to eleven cycles each. TCRdb re-called the multiplex PCR reads through MiXCR, storing one row per CDR3 protein. The sample yields fewer than 30,000 distinct CDR3 sequences, around 78% seen once. The V and J ends lost 3 bases and 8 bases respectively, with 17 bases between them. The V gene's germline CDR1 is MGHRA and CDR2 YSYEKL. The CDR3 runs to 16 residues. From unsorted bulk tissue weighing about 20-33 mg, DNA and RNA were co-extracted. Whichever tumor sample was examined, it had over 85% viable tumor cells. Turning to this clonotype: Lacking the conserved final phenylalanine or tryptophan, this CDR3 likely reflects a read error.

The sequenced sample consisted of liver tumor tissue from sampling region 3. Regarding subset: tumor region T3, left-lateral pole. The chain combines TRBV4-1 with TRBJ1-6, with TRBD1 as a possible D gene (5 bases). This TCR came from a man aged 35-49 years with primary liver carcinoma and hepatitis B virus infection. The CDR3: CASSHRLQGADSPLHY. In DNA, the CDR3 is TGCGCCAGCAGCCACCGCCTACAAGGGGCGGATTCACCCCTCCACTAT.